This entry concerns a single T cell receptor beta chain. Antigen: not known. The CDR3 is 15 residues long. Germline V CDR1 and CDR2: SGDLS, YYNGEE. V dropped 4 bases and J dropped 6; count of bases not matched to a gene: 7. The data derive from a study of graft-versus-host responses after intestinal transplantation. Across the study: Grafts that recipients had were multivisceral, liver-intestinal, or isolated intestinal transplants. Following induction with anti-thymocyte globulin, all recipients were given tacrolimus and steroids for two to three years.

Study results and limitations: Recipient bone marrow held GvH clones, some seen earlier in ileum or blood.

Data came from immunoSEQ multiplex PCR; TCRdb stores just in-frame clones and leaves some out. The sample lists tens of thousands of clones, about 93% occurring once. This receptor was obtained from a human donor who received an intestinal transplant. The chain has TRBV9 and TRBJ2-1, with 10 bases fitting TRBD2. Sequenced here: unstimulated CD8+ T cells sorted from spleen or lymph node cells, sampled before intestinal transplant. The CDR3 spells CASSLGAGGVNEQFF. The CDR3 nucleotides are TGTGCCAGCAGCCTAGGAGCGGGGGGGGTCAATGAGCAGTTCTTC.